Sequencing of this T cell receptor (beta chain) was carried out in a study of T-cell memory formation after mild COVID-19. Of note for this clonotype: Its antigen is as yet unknown.

TCRdb re-called the 5' RACE reads through MiXCR, storing one row per CDR3 protein. The table shows over 120,000 distinct CDR3 sequences, with 15% to 20% occurring only once. Whole-study results and caveats: Clones that contracted clustered mainly in CM and EM if CD4+ and in EMRA if CD8+.

The J segment lost 7 bases and the V segment lost 4 bases, leaving 4 bases of the junction unmatched. The CDR3 is 15 amino acids. In germline, CDR1 is SGHNT, CDR2 YENEEA. The sequenced material came from PBMCs or a T cell subset sorted from them (not recorded which). V and J are TRBV11-3 and TRBJ1-6; 10 nucleotides agree with TRBD1. This clonotype was obtained from an adult woman who had mild COVID-19 (a few samples of this study predate the infection). Cell type and time point are not known. In DNA, the CDR3 is TGTGCCAGCAGCTCTGGACAGGGGGGAAATTCACCCCTCCACTTT. The encoded protein is CASSSGQGGNSPLHF.